The clone carrying this TCR beta chain has just one count. The sample originates from a study of shared clonotypes between healthy human individuals. V was pared by 5 bases and J by 0 bases, with 7 bases of the junction left unmatched. The CDR3 is made up of 17 amino acids. Germline lookup yields CDR1 MNHEY and CDR2 SMNVEV (reference sequence). Study processing details: Owing to the provision of junction-only sequences devoid of quality scores by immunoSEQ, filtering differed. Assay: immunoSEQ multiplex PCR; the TCRdb copy retains only in-frame clones and omits some. From that table come the V and J calls and clone size; the DNA was used to work out D and trimming. The table lists 450,000 to 550,000 clones, about four fifths of them singletons.

The receptor was isolated from a woman aged 40 to 55 in good health. Some clones in this sample may be carry-over from other donors' samples. V is TRBV27 and J is TRBJ2-1; 10 bases line up with TRBD2. The sample taken for sequencing was PBMCs. CDR3 in amino acids: CASSRTSGVSSYNEQFF. Written as DNA, the CDR3 is TGTGCCAGCAGTCGAACTAGCGGGGTCAGCTCCTACAATGAGCAGTTCTTC.